The 3 T cell receptor beta chains below were found in one sample sequenced in a study of T cells expressing NK-cell markers. TCRdb reworked the 5' RACE reads into one entry per CDR3 protein, no DNA. The sample holds approximately 550,000 distinct CDR3 sequences. Material for sequencing was blood T cells: a sorted CD56 or NKG2C T cell subset, CD4+ or CD8+ T cells, or bulk PBMC T cells (not recorded which). These receptor sequences come from a man younger than 35 in good health.

This rearrangement joins TRBV29-1 to TRBJ2-5; the D call from TCRdb, TRBD2, cannot be confirmed without DNA. The CDR3 has 12 amino acids. The V gene's germline CDR1 is SQVTM and CDR2 ANQGSEA. This chain's CDR3 is CSVGRERETQYF.

The rearrangement links TRBV19 to TRBJ2-1. CDR3 length: 14 residues. From germline, CDR1 is LNHDA and CDR2 SQIVND (reference sequence). The CDR3 spells CATSSGRAHNEQFF. Full variable domain (remainder filled in from reference TRBV19 and TRBJ2-1): DGGITQSPKYLFRKEGQNVTLSCEQNLNHDAMYWYRQDPGQGLRLIYYSQIVNDFQKGDIAEGYSVSREKKESFPLTVTSAQKNPTAFYLCATSSGRAHNEQFFGPGTRLTVL.

V usage is TRBV5-6 and J usage is TRBJ2-2; as DNA is missing, the TRBD2 call by TCRdb cannot be tested. Germline values: CDR1 SGHDT, CDR2 YYEEEE. The CDR3 extends over 15 amino acids. The chain's CDR3 is CASSFGTSNTGELFF.